Each of the 24 T cell receptor beta chains below was sequenced from the same sample in a study of T cell responses to AZD1222 COVID-19 vaccine (dated by TCRdb to the early 2020s). The time point label for this specimen denotes: baseline before first vaccination. Receptor libraries were prepared by the immunoSEQ multiplex PCR assay. In TCRdb, the immuneACCESS table is reduced to in-frame sequences with V and J assigned. These tables do not hold every clone; where another copy was compared, an unresolved V gene accounts for under half, and the others remain unexplained. This sample holds about 120,000 clones; roughly 80% were observed only once. The top ten hold under 10% of the sample. Sequenced material: peripheral blood, taken on day 0 of AZD1222 vaccination. Receptors were obtained from an adult in good health.

This sequence joins TRBV7-2 and TRBJ2-4; D ambiguous. The CDR3 has 14 amino acids. Germline CDR1 and CDR2: SGHTA and FQGNSA. Deletions cut 3 bases from V and 1 base from J, with 7 bases between. CDR3 residues: CASSLQRAKNIQYF. In DNA form, the CDR3 reads TGTGCCAGCAGCTTGCAACGCGCCAAAAACATTCAGTACTTC. The full variable domain, completed using reference TRBV7-2 and TRBJ2-4, is GAGVSQSPSNKVTEKGKDVELRCDPISGHTALYWYRQSLGQGLEFLIYFQGNSAPDKSGLPSDRFSAERTGGSVSTLTIQRTQQEDSAVYLCASSLQRAKNIQYFGAGTRLSVL.

The rearrangement uses TRBV5-1 and TRBJ2-1; TRBD2 matches at 10 bases. V lost 1 base, J lost 10 bases, and 8 bases stayed unmatched. Germline CDR1 is SGHRS and CDR2 is YFSETQ. The length of the CDR3 is 15 residues. In DNA form, the CDR3 reads TGCGCCAGCAGCTTGTTCTCTAGCGGGAGTAACGAGCAGTTCTTC. Translation gives CASSLFSSGSNEQFF.

The chain carries TRBV28 and TRBJ2-7; D is unresolved. The CDR3 runs 13 residues. Germline V gene lookup returns CDR1 MDHEN and CDR2 SYDVKM. V shed 10 bases and J shed 6 bases, with 19 bases lying between them. CDR3 amino acids: CAKPYWVLSEQYF. CDR3 DNA sequence: TGTGCCAAACCTTACTGGGTTTTAAGCGAGCAGTACTTC.

V is TRBV28 and J is TRBJ1-3; TRBD1 matches 8 bases. The V and J ends lost 11 bases and 4 bases, in that order; junction bases with no gene match: 7. Germline V gives CDR1 MDHEN, CDR2 SYDVKM. The CDR3 has 13 residues. DNA for the CDR3: TGTGCCTGGCAGGGGGCCGGAGGAAACACCATATATTTT. This gives the protein CAWQGAGGNTIYF.

CDR3 in amino acids: CASSPLPSSGGNTGELFF. CDR3 sequence (DNA): TGTGCCAGCAGTCCCCTACCCTCTAGCGGAGGGAACACCGGGGAGCTGTTTTTT. The chain carries TRBV6-2 or TRBV6-3 and TRBJ2-2, with 7 bases fitting TRBD2. The length of the CDR3 is 18 residues. Germline values: CDR1 MNHEY, CDR2 SVGEGT. J lost 1 base, V lost 5 bases, and 13 bases had no gene match.

The sample holds one count of this clone. The rearrangement uses TRBV10-1 and TRBJ1-5; a weak D match, TRBD1 (5 bases). This CDR3 contains 17 residues. The V end was cut by 4 bases, the J end by 0 bases, with 16 bases between. Germline lookup yields CDR1 WNHNN and CDR2 SYGVQD (reference sequence). CDR3 region: CASSARAGIYSNQPQHF. The DNA for the CDR3 is TGCGCCAGCAGTGCCAGGGCGGGAATCTATAGCAATCAGCCCCAGCATTTT.

CDR3 bases: TGCGCCAGCAGCCAAGGGTACGGGGGCAGATTGTCGAACACTGAAGCTTTCTTT. It translates to CASSQGYGGRLSNTEAFF. The chain combines TRBV4-3 with TRBJ1-1, with a weak D call TRBD1 (6 bases). V was clipped by 1 base and J by 1 base, with 19 bases between them. Germline-derived CDR1 and CDR2 are LGHNA and YSLEER. CDR3 length: 18 residues.

The chain carries TRBV2 and TRBJ2-7; perhaps TRBD2 as D (6 bases). The CDR3 contains 13 residues. Germline CDR1 reads SNHLY; CDR2 reads FYNNEI. Trimming shortened V by 7 bases and J by 3 bases, and 13 bases separated the two germline ends. The CDR3 bases are TGTGCCAGCAATAGGGACTGGAACTACGAGCAGTACTTC. Protein product: CASNRDWNYEQYF.

V usage is TRBV5-1 and J usage is TRBJ1-1; D gene uncertain. The CDR3 is 12 residues long. Trimming removed 5 bases from V and 13 bases from J, with 18 bases in between. Germline loops: CDR1 SGHRS, CDR2 YFSETQ. For the CDR3, the DNA is TGCGCCAGCAGAGCTGAGGGAACGTTGGGTTTCTTT. Protein sequence: CASRAEGTLGFF.

This chain uses TRBV19 with TRBJ1-1; 8 bases line up with TRBD1. The germline CDR1 and CDR2 sequences are LNHDA and SQIVND (reference sequence). The length of the CDR3 is 15 residues. V was pared by 3 bases and J by 5 bases, with 8 bases of the junction left unmatched. CDR3: CASSMTGAVITEAFF. CDR3 DNA sequence: TGTGCCAGTAGTATGACAGGGGCGGTGATAACTGAAGCTTTCTTT. Supplemented by reference TRBV19 and TRBJ1-1, the full variable domain reads DGGITQSPKYLFRKEGQNVTLSCEQNLNHDAMYWYRQDPGQGLRLIYYSQIVNDFQKGDIAEGYSVSREKKESFPLTVTSAQKNPTAFYLCASSMTGAVITEAFFGQGTRLTVV.

This chain joins TRBV7-9 and TRBJ2-3; 8 bases match TRBD1. Unmatched junction bases numbered 8, after V lost 5 bases and J lost 1 base. CDR1 SEHNR and CDR2 FQNEAQ come from the germline V gene (reference sequence). The CDR3 has 16 amino acids. The CDR3 DNA sequence: TGTGCCAGCAGCGCCAGTGAGGGACAGGGCACAGATACGCAGTATTTT. This codes for CASSASEGQGTDTQYF.

This chain links TRBV4-1 with TRBJ1-4; 7 bases line up with TRBD1. V was clipped by 4 bases and J by 0 bases; unmatched bases: 17. Germline assignment: CDR1 MGHRA and CDR2 YSYEKL. This CDR3 is 20 amino acids long. Here the CDR3 DNA reads TGCGCCAGCAGCCCCCAACAGGACAGGAGCTTTCTTGCAACTAATGAAAAACTGTTTTTT. Its protein is CASSPQQDRSFLATNEKLFF.

This clone is a singleton in its sample. This sequence joins TRBV30 and TRBJ2-4, with no clear D. The CDR3 length is 12 residues. Germline loops: CDR1 GTSNPN, CDR2 SVGIG (reference sequence). Between the trimmed V and J ends, which lost 3 bases and 6 bases, there was a span of 9 bases. CDR3 nucleotides: TGTGCCTGGAGCCCCCAAAGAAACATTCAGTACTTC. This translates into CAWSPQRNIQYF.

As regards this clone: Other DNA sequences in the same sample also yield this CDR3. This chain joins TRBV28 and TRBJ1-4; D is unresolved. This CDR3 comprises 11 residues. Per germline, CDR1 MDHEN and CDR2 SYDVKM. Trimming pared 5 bases from V and 5 bases from J, leaving 3 bases between. In DNA, the CDR3 is TGTGCCAGCAGTCTGAATGAAAAACTGTTTTTT. The encoded protein is CASSLNEKLFF.

The gene calls are TRBV27 and TRBJ2-1; 11 nucleotides align to TRBD2. This CDR3 region has 16 residues. Trimming cost V 7 bases and J 5 bases; bases outside gene matches: 10. The germline V gene encodes CDR1 MNHEY and CDR2 SMNVEV (reference sequence). CDR3 protein: CASTLSGLAGDNEQFF. The CDR3 DNA reads TGTGCCAGCACCCTTTCTGGACTAGCGGGTGACAATGAGCAGTTCTTC.

The rearrangement joins TRBV12-3 or TRBV12-4 to TRBJ2-1; no reliable D call. The V gene lost 6 bases and the J gene lost 0 bases, with 6 bases spanning the gap. The CDR3 is 13 residues long. Here the CDR3 reads CASSPRSYNEQFF. CDR3 DNA sequence: TGTGCCAGCAGCCCGCGCTCCTACAATGAGCAGTTCTTC.

The genes are TRBV5-1 and TRBJ1-4; D gene ambiguous. The CDR3 extends over 14 amino acids. The germline V gene encodes CDR1 SGHRS and CDR2 YFSETQ. The V gene lost 2 bases and the J gene lost 6 bases, with 11 bases spanning the gap. CDR3 bases: TGCGCCAGCAGCTTTGGCAGTACTGATGAAAAACTGTTTTTT. Residues: CASSFGSTDEKLFF.

For this clone: The same CDR3 also results from other DNA sequences found in this sample. The J gene is TRBJ1-1, the V gene TRBV18; 8 nucleotides align to TRBD1. The germline CDR1 and CDR2 sequences are KGHSH and LQKENI. J gave up 1 base and V 6 bases, and 4 bases lay outside the gene matches. The CDR3 sequence is 14 residues long. The CDR3 nucleotides are TGTGCCAGCTCCCCCGGACAGGGGAACACTGAAGCTTTCTTT. Translated, it gives CASSPGQGNTEAFF.

This clone was observed a single time. The CDR3 here is CASSSPGQGATEAFF. CDR3 bases: TGTGCCAGCAGCTCGCCGGGACAGGGGGCCACTGAAGCTTTCTTT. The chain employs TRBV11-1 and TRBJ1-1, with TRBD1 matching over 12 bases. Germline trimming cut 4 bases from V and 4 bases from J; bases unmatched to any gene: 4. Germline V gene sequence: CDR1 SGHAT, CDR2 FQDESV (reference sequence). This CDR3 has 15 amino acids.

V is TRBV4-2 and J is TRBJ2-5; 7 bases fit TRBD1. CDR3 length: 15 residues. Germline CDR1 reads LGHNA; CDR2 reads YNFKEQ. V was clipped by 3 bases and J by 2 bases; unmatched bases: 6. CDR3 in DNA: TGTGCCAGCAGCCATCCGGACAGGTTACAAGAGACCCAGTACTTC. Amino acid sequence: CASSHPDRLQETQYF.

V gene TRBV4-3 combines with J gene TRBJ2-3; D is possibly TRBD2 (5 bases). V shed 0 bases and J shed 3 bases, with 7 bases lying between them. In germline, CDR1 is LGHNA, CDR2 YSLEER. This CDR3 spans 14 amino acids. The DNA for the CDR3 is TGCGCCAGCAGCCAAGAGAGGGTTACAGATACGCAGTATTTT. Amino acids: CASSQERVTDTQYF.

The V call is TRBV10-3, the J call TRBJ2-7; D might be TRBD2 (6 bases). This CDR3 has 14 amino acids. Germline V gene data show CDR1 as ENHRY and CDR2 as SYGVKD. Trimming took 5 bases from V and 4 from J, leaving 15 bases between them. This CDR3 is CAISPGLPQYEQYF. CDR3 in DNA: TGTGCCATCAGTCCGGGACTTCCCCAATACGAGCAGTACTTC.

The chain has TRBV7-6 and TRBJ2-2; D is uncertain. Germline CDR1 SGHVS, CDR2 FNYEAQ. V was pared by 5 bases and J by 6 bases, with 16 bases between. CDR3 size: 15 residues. CDR3 bases: TGTGCCAGCAGCCTAAATGGGGTGGCGCCCGGGGAGCTGTTTTTT. This gives the protein CASSLNGVAPGELFF.

CDR3 nucleotide sequence: TGTGCCAGCAGTTATATGAGGACTAGCGGGACCTACGAGCAGTACTTC. It yields the protein CASSYMRTSGTYEQYF. The chain has TRBV6-5 and TRBJ2-7; 12 nucleotides line up with TRBD2. Germline CDR1 reads MNHEY; CDR2 reads SVGAGI. This CDR3 has 16 amino acids. The V and J ends lost 3 bases and 2 bases, in that order; junction bases with no gene match: 5.